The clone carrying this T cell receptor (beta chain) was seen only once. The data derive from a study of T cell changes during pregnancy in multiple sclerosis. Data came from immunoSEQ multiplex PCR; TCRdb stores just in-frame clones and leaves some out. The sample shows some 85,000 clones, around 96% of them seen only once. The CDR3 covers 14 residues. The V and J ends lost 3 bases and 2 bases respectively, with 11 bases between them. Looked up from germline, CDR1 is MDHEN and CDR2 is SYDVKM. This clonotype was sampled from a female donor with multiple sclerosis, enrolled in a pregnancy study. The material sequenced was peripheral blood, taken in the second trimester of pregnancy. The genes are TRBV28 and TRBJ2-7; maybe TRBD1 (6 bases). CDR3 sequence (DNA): TGTGCCAGCAGTTTCAGGACAGTGCCCTACGAGCAGTACTTC. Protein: CASSFRTVPYEQYF.